What follows is one TCR beta chain and its context. What it binds is unknown. PCR employed 60 Vbeta and 13 Jbeta primers. Only in-frame clones appear in the TCRdb table, and some are missing; sequencing was by immunoSEQ multiplex PCR. This sample yields under 150,000 clones, of which 85% are seen a single time; about 6.7% belongs to the top ten. Germline V lookup: CDR1 MGHRA, CDR2 YSYEKL. Trimming at V came to 1 base and at J to 4 bases, leaving 5 bases not matched to a gene. This CDR3 has 15 residues. The data were obtained in a study of cytomegalovirus exposure and HLA in healthy donors. Broader study findings: The investigators catalogued about 170 TCR beta chains as cytomegalovirus-associated. A later analysis revealed that TCR association rates differed between HLA loci, peaking at DRB1 and bottoming out at HLA-C. In a later analysis, most CMV-associated TCR beta chains appeared HLA-restricted. V- and J-gene trimming of TCR beta was linked (in a later analysis) to a missense DCLRE1C variant.

The gene calls are TRBV4-1 and TRBJ2-7; 9 nucleotides agree with TRBD1. This sequence originates from a woman aged 25 to 39 in good health and CMV-seropositive. Source material: PBMCs. CDR3 loop: CASSQGGTGLYEQYF. In DNA form, the CDR3 reads TGCGCCAGCAGCCAAGGAGGGACAGGGCTGTACGAGCAGTACTTC.